One and the same sample provided the 29 T cell receptor beta chains below, sequenced in a study of Ad26.COV2.S vaccination and SARS-CoV-2 variants. Sequencing was performed with immunoSEQ multiplex PCR; in TCRdb, only in-frame clones are kept and a portion is missing. The sample has hundreds of thousands of clones, just over 90% seen once. Specimen: peripheral blood, collected after recovery from COVID-19. The source is a human donor who had recovered from COVID-19.

The DNA for the CDR3 is TGCGCCAGCAGTCTTGGACAGCAGAACACTGAAGCTTTCTTT. Translated: CASSLGQQNTEAFF. This rearrangement joins TRBV10-1 to TRBJ1-1; possibly TRBD1 for D (6 bases). Per the germline V gene, CDR1 is WNHNN and CDR2 is SYGVQD (reference sequence). The CDR3 runs 14 residues. Trimming left V 5 bases short and J 1 base short, with 11 bases between.

This chain uses TRBV5-1 with TRBJ2-7; TRBD1 aligns across 7 bases. The junction had 5 bases not matched to a gene; V was cut back by 5 bases and J by 0 bases. This CDR3 contains 14 residues. CDR1 and CDR2 (germline): SGHRS, YFSETQ. The CDR3 DNA follows: TGCGCCAGCAGGGGACAGAGCAGCTCCTACGAGCAGTACTTC. Translating gives CASRGQSSSYEQYF.

V and J are TRBV6-5 and TRBJ1-2; 8 positions agree with TRBD1. The CDR3 consists of 14 residues. The trim removed 5 bases at V and 4 bases at J, leaving 6 bases unmatched. Germline lookup yields CDR1 MNHEY and CDR2 SVGAGI. CDR3 protein: CASSRGQELYGYTF. In DNA form, the CDR3 reads TGTGCCAGCAGTAGGGGACAGGAGCTCTATGGCTACACCTTC.

The CDR3: CASSLSNRQYEQYF. CDR3 sequence (DNA): TGTGCCAGCAGCTTGTCTAACAGGCAATACGAGCAGTACTTC. The chain carries TRBV5-4 and TRBJ2-7, with D possibly TRBD1 on 5 matching bases. From germline, CDR1 is SGHNT and CDR2 YYREEE (reference sequence). The CDR3 consists of 14 residues. V dropped 1 base and J dropped 4 bases, with 12 bases sitting between them.

V is TRBV9 and J is TRBJ2-5; 9 bases match TRBD2. The CDR3 totals 15 residues. Germline V gene sequence: CDR1 SGDLS, CDR2 YYNGEE. V shed 2 bases, J shed 7 bases, and the junction held 9 bases outside the gene matches. In nucleotides, the CDR3 is TGTGCCAGCAGCGTTGAAAGCGGGGGGTACGTGACCCAGTACTTC. Protein sequence: CASSVESGGYVTQYF.

This clone showed up just once. This chain's CDR3 is CASSIYPAGVTGQETQYF. The DNA of the CDR3 is TGTGCCAGCAGTATTTACCCAGCGGGGGTGACGGGCCAAGAGACCCAGTACTTC. This rearrangement joins TRBV28 to TRBJ2-5; TRBD2 matches 8 bases. CDR1 and CDR2 from the germline V gene are MDHEN and SYDVKM. The CDR3 covers 18 residues. Germline trimming cut 5 bases from V and 1 base from J; bases unmatched to any gene: 15.

J is TRBJ1-5 and V is TRBV25-1, with 7 bases that match TRBD1. V shed 6 bases, J shed 7 bases, and the junction held 9 bases outside the gene matches. This CDR3 contains 14 residues. CDR1 MGHDK and CDR2 SYGVNS come from the germline V gene. CDR3 coding DNA: TGTGCCAGCAGCCAAACAGGGGCTCGGCAGCCCCAGCATTTT. Translated, it gives CASSQTGARQPQHF.

The chain uses TRBV11-2 and TRBJ2-1, with D possibly matching TRBD2 (7 bases). CDR3 size: 13 residues. V was cut by 1 base and J by 10 bases, with 11 bases left in between. Germline V gene data show CDR1 as SGHAT and CDR2 as FQNNGV. In nucleotides, the CDR3 is TGTGCCAGCAGCTTAGGGGGGGGGACAGAGCAGTTCTTC. This translates into CASSLGGGTEQFF.

This sequence joins TRBV6-5 and TRBJ2-3, with TRBD2 identical over 8 bases. V was clipped by 5 bases and J by 2 bases; unmatched bases: 6. Germline loops: CDR1 MNHEY, CDR2 SVGAGI. The CDR3 totals 15 residues. The CDR3 region is CASSTSGGFTDTQYF. As DNA, the CDR3 is TGTGCCAGCAGTACCTCGGGGGGGTTCACAGATACGCAGTATTTT.

The chain has TRBV12-5 and TRBJ2-4, with a weak D call TRBD1 (6 bases). The V gene's germline CDR1 is LGHNT and CDR2 FRNRAP. CDR3 length: 15 residues. Trimming stripped 0 bases from V and 7 bases from J, with 13 bases between. The CDR3 loop is CASGLVLQGENIQYF. The CDR3 DNA reads as TGTGCTAGTGGTTTGGTACTACAGGGCGAGAACATTCAGTACTTC.

The gene calls are TRBV7-9 and TRBJ1-6; 8 bases map to TRBD1. Trimming removed 6 bases from V and 7 bases from J; junction bases left unmatched: 11. CDR1 and CDR2 (germline): SEHNR, FQNEAQ (reference sequence). This CDR3 contains 16 residues. CDR3 sequence: CASRPSIGQGNSPLHF. In DNA form, the CDR3 reads TGTGCCAGCAGACCGTCCATAGGACAGGGAAATTCACCCCTCCACTTT.

The chain couples TRBV6-1 to TRBJ2-7; D may be TRBD2 (5 bases). The CDR3 covers 13 residues. CDR1 MNHNS and CDR2 SASEGT come from the germline V gene. V was trimmed by 3 bases and J by 6 bases, leaving 12 bases between them. The CDR3 loop is CASSEFGVGEQYF. DNA for the CDR3: TGTGCCAGCAGTGAGTTCGGGGTGGGCGAGCAGTACTTC.

This clone was seen only once. The gene calls are TRBV7-3 and TRBJ2-5; 7 bases are a match to TRBD2. The trim removed 3 bases at V and 1 base at J, leaving 8 bases unmatched. This CDR3 has 16 amino acids. Germline V gene data show CDR1 as SGHTA and CDR2 as FQGTGA. The CDR3 loop is CASSFSPSGPQETQYF. For the CDR3, the DNA is TGTGCCAGCAGCTTTTCCCCTAGCGGTCCCCAAGAGACCCAGTACTTC.

V is TRBV5-1 and J is TRBJ2-5; 8 nucleotides line up with TRBD1. There are 13 residues in the CDR3. Germline CDR1 SGHRS, CDR2 YFSETQ. V dropped 4 bases and J dropped 2; count of bases not matched to a gene: 1. The CDR3 is CASSGTGQETQYF. The CDR3 DNA follows: TGCGCCAGCAGCGGGACAGGTCAAGAGACCCAGTACTTC.

Worth noting for this clone: Other DNA sequences from this sample encode an identical CDR3 as well. This chain connects TRBV12-3 or TRBV12-4 to TRBJ1-1; no firm D call. Deletions cut 1 base from V and 2 bases from J, with 5 bases between. The CDR3 consists of 13 residues. In DNA, the CDR3 is TGTGCCAGCAGTTTAGGCACTAACACTGAAGCTTTCTTT. Protein: CASSLGTNTEAFF.

The gene calls are TRBV7-9 and TRBJ1-2, with D uncertain. The V end lost 5 bases, the J end lost 2 bases, and 9 bases lay between the germline ends. Germline V gives CDR1 SEHNR, CDR2 FQNEAQ (reference sequence). This CDR3 is built from 13 residues. For the CDR3, the DNA is TGTGCCAGCAGCCCGACAAGGAACTATGGCTACACCTTC. Its protein is CASSPTRNYGYTF.

V usage is TRBV7-9 and J usage is TRBJ1-2; tentative D call: TRBD1 (5 bases). Trimming pared 5 bases from V and 4 bases from J, leaving 17 bases between. This CDR3 has 15 amino acids. Germline V gene lookup returns CDR1 SEHNR and CDR2 FQNEAQ (reference sequence). CDR3: CASSLYPKRGYGYTF. For the CDR3, the DNA is TGTGCCAGCAGCCTATATCCCAAAAGGGGCTATGGCTACACCTTC.

In this sample, this clone turned up once. The chain has TRBV5-1 and TRBJ2-3, with unresolved D. Looked up from germline, CDR1 is SGHRS and CDR2 is YFSETQ. Trimming shortened V by 1 base and J by 0 bases, and 12 bases separated the two germline ends. The CDR3 is 16 residues long. The CDR3 DNA reads TGCGCCAGCAGCTTGTACACCACCAGTAGCACAGATACGCAGTATTTT. Translation gives CASSLYTTSSTDTQYF. The full variable domain, its missing parts supplied by reference TRBV5-1 and TRBJ2-3, is KAGVTQTPRYLIKTRGQQVTLSCSPISGHRSVSWYQQTPGQGLQFLFEYFSETQRNKGNFPGRFSGRQFSNSRSEMNVSTLELGDSALYLCASSLYTTSSTDTQYFGPGTRLTVL.

This clone was counted a few times. This sequence joins TRBV7-6 and TRBJ1-5; D is undetermined. The V end was cut by 5 bases, the J end by 0 bases, with 8 bases between. This CDR3 contains 14 residues. Germline values: CDR1 SGHVS, CDR2 FNYEAQ. CDR3 bases: TGTGCCAGCAGCCCAGACTATAGCAATCAGCCCCAGCATTTT. Amino acid sequence: CASSPDYSNQPQHF.

The chain uses TRBV19 and TRBJ1-5, with a tentative D call TRBD1 (6 bases). Trimming stripped 3 bases from V and 1 base from J, with 13 bases between. The CDR3 is 16 amino acids. Germline V gives CDR1 LNHDA, CDR2 SQIVND (reference sequence). The DNA of the CDR3 is TGTGCCAGTAGTATGAGATTGGGGACAAGCAATCAGCCCCAGCATTTT. It is translated as CASSMRLGTSNQPQHF.

The rearrangement joins TRBV7-2 to TRBJ1-5, with TRBD1 matching 7 bases. The CDR3 sequence is 14 residues long. V trimming: 5 bases; J trimming: 5 bases; junction bases outside the gene matches: 6. Germline loops: CDR1 SGHTA, CDR2 FQGNSA. The CDR3 protein is CASSHDRADQPQHF. CDR3 DNA: TGTGCCAGCAGCCACGACAGGGCCGATCAGCCCCAGCATTTT.

The chain combines TRBV7-9 with TRBJ1-5; the D gene is possibly TRBD1 (5 bases). The germline CDR1 and CDR2 sequences are SEHNR and FQNEAQ (reference sequence). This CDR3 has 13 residues. V was pared by 1 base and J by 6 bases, with 7 bases between. The CDR3 protein is CASSLGRVQPQHF. The CDR3 DNA sequence: TGTGCCAGCAGCTTAGGCAGGGTTCAGCCCCAGCATTTT.

The CDR3 coding sequence is TGTGCCAGCAGCATACAGGGGCGAGTCGGAAACACCATATATTTT. Protein: CASSIQGRVGNTIYF. The chain links TRBV5-4 to TRBJ1-3; TRBD1 aligns across 7 bases. Germline V gene sequence: CDR1 SGHNT, CDR2 YYREEE (reference sequence). This CDR3 comprises 15 residues. V lost 4 bases, J lost 4 bases, and 8 bases stayed unmatched.

The chain uses TRBV6-5 and TRBJ1-1; D is uncertain. The CDR3 sequence is 13 residues long. Trimming removed 0 bases at V and 4 bases at J, with 6 bases between. Germline loops: CDR1 MNHEY, CDR2 SVGAGI. The CDR3 loop is CASSYSGITEAFF. CDR3 DNA sequence: TGTGCCAGCAGTTACTCAGGTATCACTGAAGCTTTCTTT.

A single count supports this clone. CDR3 loop: CASSEIGDGGTEAFF. The DNA of the CDR3 is TGTGCCAGCAGTGAAATCGGGGACGGCGGCACTGAAGCTTTCTTT. V gene TRBV6-1 combines with J gene TRBJ1-1; tentative D call: TRBD1 (5 bases). Between the trimmed V and J ends, which lost 2 bases and 4 bases, there was a span of 14 bases. The germline gives CDR1 MNHNS, CDR2 SASEGT. CDR3 length: 15 amino acids.

The chain combines TRBV6-5 with TRBJ1-2; 9 bases fit TRBD1. With V trimmed by 6 bases and J by 3 bases, 5 bases remained unmatched. The CDR3 sequence is 14 residues long. Germline V gives CDR1 MNHEY, CDR2 SVGAGI. The CDR3 loop reads CASRQDRGDYGYTF. The CDR3 coding sequence is TGTGCCAGCAGACAGGACAGGGGTGACTATGGCTACACCTTC.

The V gene is TRBV2, the J gene TRBJ2-5; D gene uncertain. The germline V gene encodes CDR1 SNHLY and CDR2 FYNNEI. The CDR3 contains 12 residues. V lost 6 bases and J 7 bases, leaving 12 bases between the germline ends. CDR3 in amino acids: CASSTAMGTQYF. The DNA for the CDR3 is TGTGCCAGCAGCACCGCCATGGGGACCCAGTACTTC.

V and J are TRBV21-1 and TRBJ2-2; the table assigns TRBD2, which was not confirmed against the DNA. TRBV21-1 is flagged as a pseudogene. The CDR3 runs 15 residues. The CDR3 loop is CASSKVGLAPGELFF. CDR3 in DNA: TGTGCCAGCAGCAAAGTCGGGCTAGCCCCCGGGGAGCTGTTTTTT.

The J gene is TRBJ1-1, the V gene TRBV27; 7 nucleotides match TRBD1. The J segment lost 3 bases and the V segment lost 10 bases, leaving 8 bases of the junction unmatched. The CDR3 length is 13 residues. Germline values: CDR1 MNHEY, CDR2 SMNVEV (reference sequence). The CDR3, as DNA: TGTGCCACCCGAGGGGGCTCCTACACTGAAGCTTTCTTT. Its protein product is CATRGGSYTEAFF.